These T cell receptor beta chains were read from a single sample in a study of blood T cell repertoires in COVID-19. The table came from immunoSEQ multiplex PCR; TCRdb's copy has only in-frame clones and leaves some out. The top ten hold roughly 10% of the sample, which has 97,000 or so clones, roughly 79% seen once. Sample: peripheral blood. The receptor set was obtained from a man in his sixties or seventies with acute or convalescent COVID-19. Each CDR3 is given with its conserved first and last residue. The D gene is left open where the match is weak. Size is omitted from some rows. Given values are once, few, many or a class for expanded clones.

j_gene,v_gene,d_gene,abundance,CDR3aa,CDR3nt
TRBJ2-7,TRBV7-3,TRBD2,once,CASSLEAGGLEVQYF,TGTGCCAGCAGCTTGGAAGCGGGGGGGCTCGAGGTGCAGTACTTC
TRBJ1-5,TRBV11-2,-,once,CASSLVLGAVRYINQPQHF,TGTGCCAGCAGCTTAGTCCTTGGGGCCGTTAGGTACATCAATCAGCCCCAGCATTTT
TRBJ2-7,TRBV18,-,-,CASSPGANYEQYF,TGTGCCAGCTCACCAGGGGCCAACTACGAGCAGTACTTC
TRBJ1-5,TRBV12-3/TRBV12-4,-,-,CASSQGYQPQHF,TGTGCCAGCAGCCAGGGGTATCAGCCCCAGCATTTT
TRBJ2-3,TRBV4-2,-,-,CASSQDRVGGLADTQYF,TGTGCCAGCAGCCAAGATCGGGTGGGGGGGCTTGCTGATACGCAGTATTTT
TRBJ2-1,TRBV5-1,TRBD1,many,CASNLRGLGSYNEQFF,TGCGCCAGCAACCTCAGGGGGCTGGGCTCCTACAATGAGCAGTTCTTC
TRBJ1-5,TRBV4-2,-,medium-sized,CASSQEAGQINQPQHF,TGTGCCAGCAGCCAAGAAGCAGGACAGATAAATCAGCCCCAGCATTTT
TRBJ2-5,TRBV19,TRBD2,many,CASSASSGPTETQYF,TGTGCCAGTAGCGCATCTAGCGGACCCACAGAGACCCAGTACTTC
TRBJ2-7,TRBV6-5,-,many,CASSRDNTSDEQYF,TGTGCCAGCAGCCGGGACAACACTAGCGACGAGCAGTACTTC
TRBJ1-6,TRBV3-1/TRBV3-2,-,-,CASSQDTMAGSPLHF,TGTGCCAGCAGCCAAGATACGATGGCAGGTTCACCCCTCCACTTT
TRBJ2-1,TRBV30,-,-,CAYRRDNDLHNEQFF,TGTGCCTATCGACGGGACAACGATCTCCACAATGAGCAGTTCTTC
TRBJ1-3,TRBV5-1,-,-,CASSLAPGSQGTIYF,TGCGCCAGCAGCCTGGCCCCCGGGAGTCAGGGCACCATATATTTT
TRBJ2-5,TRBV9,-,once,CASSVSPGVTQETQYF,TGTGCCAGCAGCGTGAGTCCGGGAGTAACTCAAGAGACCCAGTACTTC
TRBJ2-3,TRBV18,-,-,CASSPLGGEITDTQYF,TGTGCCAGCTCACCTCTGGGGGGAGAGATCACAGATACGCAGTATTTT
TRBJ2-1,TRBV5-1,-,-,CASSLQAGISYNEQFF,TGCGCCAGCAGCTTGCAAGCAGGGATCTCCTACAATGAGCAGTTCTTC
TRBJ2-7,TRBV30,-,once,CAWSVPQYHTYEQYF,TGTGCCTGGAGTGTACCACAGTACCATACTTACGAGCAGTACTTC
TRBJ1-2,TRBV27,-,-,CASWLPRNGYTF,TGTGCCAGCTGGCTCCCACGAAACGGCTACACCTTC
TRBJ2-7,TRBV6-1,TRBD2,-,CASRQLREGSYEQYF,TGTGCCAGCAGACAATTACGGGAGGGCTCGTACGAGCAGTACTTC
TRBJ1-4,TRBV9,TRBD1,-,CASSAHPGGVNEKLFF,TGTGCCAGCAGCGCCCACCCAGGGGGAGTTAATGAAAAACTGTTTTTT
TRBJ2-5,TRBV28,TRBD2,-,CASSPLAQEETQYF,TGTGCCAGCAGTCCACTAGCGCAAGAAGAGACCCAGTACTTC
TRBJ1-2,TRBV7-9,TRBD1,-,CASSFDRGDYGYTF,TGTGCCAGCAGCTTCGACAGGGGAGACTATGGCTACACCTTC
TRBJ2-1,TRBV30,TRBD1,-,CASRRTGASEQFF,TGTGCCAGTCGGAGGACAGGGGCCAGTGAGCAGTTCTTC
TRBJ1-1,TRBV11-2,-,few,CAIPGGQGNTEAFF,TGTGCTATCCCGGGCGGCCAGGGGAACACTGAAGCTTTCTTT
TRBJ2-5,TRBV5-4,TRBD1,-,CASSSDRAETQYF,TGTGCCAGCAGCTCAGACAGGGCAGAGACCCAGTACTTC
TRBJ1-1,TRBV19,-,-,CASSTYDGLGVNTEAFF,TGTGCCAGTAGTACCTACGACGGACTGGGAGTGAACACTGAAGCTTTCTTT
TRBJ1-2,TRBV7-2,TRBD1,-,CASSYTGTGLFNYGYTF,TGTGCCAGCAGCTACACCGGGACAGGGTTGTTTAACTATGGCTACACCTTC
TRBJ1-3,TRBV9,TRBD1,-,CASSTRTGAGNTIYF,TGTGCCAGCAGCACTCGGACAGGGGCTGGAAACACCATATATTTT
TRBJ2-4,TRBV2,TRBD1,-,CASSEPRTGSKNIQYF,TGTGCCAGCAGTGAACCTCGGACAGGGAGCAAAAACATTCAGTACTTC